The 15 T cell receptor beta chains in this list originate from one sample, sequenced in a study of blood T cells in healthy people across ages. Primed by a sample-barcoded 5' primer and a J-beta primer mix, a second PCR proceeded for roughly 6 to 12 cycles. TCRdb ran MiXCR on the 5' RACE reads and lists one entry per CDR3 protein. This sample carries about 570,000 distinct CDR3 sequences, about 26% of them seen once, and the ten largest clones take approximately 17%. The sequencing sample was made of blood. The source is an older woman in good health.

This clonotype has only a few counts. This chain uses TRBV15 with TRBJ1-4; no clear D gene. Germline loops: CDR1 LNHNV, CDR2 YYDKDF (reference sequence). The CDR3 runs to 16 residues. The germline V and J ends were trimmed by 0 bases and 0 bases, with 8 bases remaining between them. The DNA for the CDR3 is TGTGCCACCAGCAGAGAAAGGATCGCAACTAATGAAAAACTGTTTTTT. Amino acid sequence: CATSRERIATNEKLFF.

The chain carries TRBV20-1 and TRBJ2-2; D possibly uses TRBD1 or TRBD2 (5 bases each). The germline CDR1 and CDR2 sequences are DFQATT and SNEGSKA (reference sequence). This CDR3 has 15 amino acids. V was trimmed by 4 bases and J by 6 bases, leaving 18 bases between them. The CDR3 coding sequence is TGCAGTGCTACCCGGGACGGGCCTACGGCCGGGGAGCTGTTTTTT. Its translation is CSATRDGPTAGELFF.

The chain links TRBV7-2 to TRBJ2-1; D is unclear. From germline, CDR1 is SGHTA and CDR2 FQGNSA. The CDR3 loop spans 14 amino acids. Trimming pared 5 bases from V and 4 bases from J, leaving 12 bases between. The CDR3 spells CASSADPTYNEQFF. CDR3 DNA sequence: TGTGCCAGCAGCGCGGACCCCACTTACAATGAGCAGTTCTTC.

The genes are TRBV3-1 and TRBJ1-6; 9 nucleotides agree with TRBD1. J gave up 6 bases and V 11 bases, and 8 bases lay outside the gene matches. Germline V gene sequence: CDR1 LGHDT, CDR2 YNNKEL (reference sequence). The CDR3 runs to 14 residues. The CDR3 sequence: CASRTGVSNSPLHF. CDR3 DNA sequence: TGTGCCTCCAGGACAGGGGTGTCTAATTCACCCCTCCACTTT.

The gene calls are TRBV7-9 and TRBJ2-4; D may be TRBD1 (5 bases). This CDR3 is built from 14 residues. Looked up from germline, CDR1 is SEHNR and CDR2 is FQNEAQ (reference sequence). V was cut by 0 bases and J by 7 bases, with 10 bases left in between. CDR3 loop: CASSLAQGLNIQYF. CDR3 in DNA: TGTGCCAGCAGCTTAGCTCAGGGTCTGAACATTCAGTACTTC.

This clonotype was counted a single time. The rearrangement joins TRBV7-9 to TRBJ2-1; tentative D call: TRBD1 (5 bases). Germline V CDR1 and CDR2: SEHNR, FQNEAQ (reference sequence). The length of the CDR3 is 13 residues. Trimming pared 1 base from V and 12 bases from J, leaving 13 bases between. The CDR3 loop is CASSLGVGASQFF. The CDR3 DNA reads as TGTGCCAGCAGCTTAGGGGTAGGGGCTTCGCAGTTCTTC. Supplemented by reference TRBV7-9 and TRBJ2-1, the full variable domain reads DTGVSQNPRHKITKRGQNVTFRCDPISEHNRLYWYRQTLGQGPEFLTYFQNEAQLEKSRLLSDRFSAERPKGSFSTLEIQRTEQGDSAMYLCASSLGVGASQFFGPGTRLTVL.

V is TRBV28 and J is TRBJ2-7; no reliable D call. Trimming took 7 bases from V and 7 from J, leaving 14 bases between them. The CDR3 consists of 12 residues. Germline-derived CDR1 and CDR2 are MDHEN and SYDVKM. CDR3 in amino acids: CASNNTPREQYF. In DNA form, the CDR3 reads TGTGCCAGCAATAACACGCCCCGAGAGCAGTACTTC.

The chain is built from TRBV5-1 and TRBJ2-5; 12 positions agree with TRBD2. Per germline, CDR1 SGHRS and CDR2 YFSETQ. After removal of 0 bases from V and 4 bases from J, the junction contained 7 bases not matched to a gene. The CDR3 loop spans 17 amino acids. DNA of the CDR3: TGCGCCAGCAGCTTGGCGGAACTAGCGGGAGGCGGAGAGACCCAGTACTTC. Protein: CASSLAELAGGGETQYF.

This sequence joins TRBV24-1 and TRBJ1-4; no firm D call. The germline gives CDR1 KGHDR, CDR2 SFDVKD. The V end lost 5 bases, the J end lost 7 bases, and 13 bases lay between the germline ends. This CDR3 contains 14 residues. The chain's CDR3 is CATSGAPNPEKLFF. The CDR3 nucleotides are TGTGCCACCAGTGGGGCGCCCAACCCTGAAAAACTGTTTTTT.

This clonotype was observed a handful of times. The chain uses TRBV6-5 and TRBJ1-1, with D possibly TRBD1 on 5 matching bases. V dropped 4 bases and J dropped 5 bases, with 11 bases sitting between them. The germline CDR1 and CDR2 sequences are MNHEY and SVGAGI. The CDR3 covers 13 residues. CDR3 in amino acids: CASSLRQSTEAFF. CDR3 nucleotide sequence: TGTGCCAGCAGTTTGAGACAGTCGACTGAAGCTTTCTTT.

This clonotype was observed once. This rearrangement joins TRBV13 to TRBJ1-4; no definite D call. The germline gives CDR1 PRHDT, CDR2 FYEKMQ (reference sequence). V gave up 2 bases and J gave up 5 bases, with 12 bases separating them. The CDR3 loop spans 15 amino acids. The CDR3 is CASSLLGLSNEKLFF. The CDR3 region has the DNA TGTGCCAGCAGCTTACTAGGACTGAGCAATGAAAAACTGTTTTTT.

The chain is built from TRBV20-1 and TRBJ2-5, with 11 bases matching TRBD2. The CDR3 is 14 residues long. Germline CDR1 DFQATT, CDR2 SNEGSKA (reference sequence). After removal of 5 bases from V and 4 bases from J, the junction contained 6 bases not matched to a gene. The CDR3 bases are TGCAGTGCTGACGGACTAGCGGGTATAGAGACCCAGTACTTC. It specifies CSADGLAGIETQYF.

This clonotype was picked up a small number of times. J is TRBJ1-3 and V is TRBV7-6, with D hard to call. This CDR3 spans 14 amino acids. Germline V CDR1 and CDR2: SGHVS, FNYEAQ. Deletions cut 8 bases from V and 0 bases from J, with 11 bases between. CDR3 in amino acids: CASSASSSGNTIYF. CDR3 bases: TGTGCCAGCTCAGCTTCGAGCTCTGGAAACACCATATATTTT.

Concerning this clonotype itself: The junction and the germline gene differ at one end; a read error may be behind it. This sequence joins TRBV7-8 and TRBJ1-3; D is unclear. The CDR3 is 12 amino acids. CDR1 is SGHVS, CDR2 FQNEAQ, per germline. CDR3 protein: CASSQKDHTMYF. The CDR3 nucleotides read TGTGCCAGCAGCCAAAAGGACCACACCATGTATTTT.

V is TRBV20-1 and J is TRBJ1-4, with no clear D. The V end was cut by 5 bases, the J end by 8 bases, with 18 bases between. The CDR3 has 14 residues. The germline V gene has CDR1 DFQATT and CDR2 SNEGSKA (reference sequence). The CDR3 DNA is TGCAGTGCTCCGTCCGGATCTCCCGCGGAAAAACTGTTTTTT. Its translation: CSAPSGSPAEKLFF.